This T cell receptor beta chain was recorded in a study of T-cell memory formation after mild COVID-19. As for the study in general: TCR clusters showed largely donor specificity. Study-level points and caveats: Clones contracting day 15 to 85 were balanced CD4/CD8; later expanders leaned CD4+.

As for this clonotype: As yet, its antigen is unknown.

CDR3 length equals 13 residues. Trimming removed 5 bases from V and 5 bases from J, with 12 bases in between. Each CDR3 protein is one row after TCRdb ran MiXCR on the 5' RACE reads. The sample shows 85,000 to 120,000 distinct CDR3 sequences, 17% of them seen only once. The sequence came from an adult woman who had mild COVID-19 (a few samples of this study predate the infection). Cell type and time point are not known. The chain couples TRBV12-3 or TRBV12-4 to TRBJ1-2; no clear D gene. Material: PBMCs or a T cell subset sorted from them (not recorded which). CDR3: CASSPGIVYGYTF. The DNA for the CDR3 is TGTGCCAGCAGTCCCGGGATTGTATATGGCTACACCTTC.